These T cell receptor beta chains were read from a single sample in a study of OX40 agonist ivuxolimab in advanced cancers. The method was immunoSEQ multiplex PCR; TCRdb's version includes in-frame clones alone and lacks a portion of them. The repertoire holds roughly 92,000 clones, with 90% as singletons. Here the sequenced sample was CD4+ or CD8+ T cells sorted from blood, taken in a trial of the OX40 agonist ivuxolimab. The receptors here all came from an adult with an advanced solid tumor such as melanoma, head and neck, liver or kidney cancer. CDR3s include the opening cysteine and the closing phenylalanine or tryptophan. D genes are given only for firm matches. A clone size is listed for some rows: how often the clone was seen (once, few, many), or a class if it is expanded.

TRBD2	TRBV29-1	TRBJ2-3	-	12	CSIGLATDTQYF	TGCAGCATTGGACTAGCCACAGATACGCAGTATTTT
-	TRBV30	TRBJ1-4	-	13	CAWRGQINEKLFF	TGTGCCTGGAGGGGCCAAATCAATGAAAAACTGTTTTTT
-	TRBV7-2	TRBJ2-3	-	15	CASSLLVSGTDTQYF	TGTGCCAGCAGCTTACTCGTCAGCGGCACAGATACGCAGTATTTT
-	TRBV10-3	TRBJ2-7	few	12	CAISEGRTEQYF	TGTGCCATCAGTGAGGGACGGACTGAGCAGTACTTC
-	TRBV28	TRBJ2-7	-	10	CATSSYEQYF	TGTGCCACAAGCTCCTACGAGCAGTACTTC
TRBD1	TRBV5-1	TRBJ2-1	once	15	CASSLQGVSYNEQFF	TGCGCCAGCAGCCTACAGGGGGTATCCTACAATGAGCAGTTCTTC
TRBD2	TRBV30	TRBJ2-7	-	16	CAWSLAGGRVFYEQYF	TGTGCCTGGAGCCTAGCGGGAGGTAGGGTCTTCTACGAGCAGTACTTC
-	TRBV30	TRBJ1-5	-	14	CAWSLGTYNQPQHF	TGTGCCTGGAGTCTAGGGACGTATAATCAGCCCCAGCATTTT
-	TRBV6-6	TRBJ1-5	few	13	CASSYGGLQPQHF	TGTGCCAGCAGTTACGGGGGTCTGCAGCCCCAGCATTTT
-	TRBV19	TRBJ1-5	-	14	CASSIDRQTQPQHF	TGTGCCAGTAGTATAGATCGCCAGACTCAGCCCCAGCATTTT